This T cell receptor beta chain came from a study of graft-versus-host responses after intestinal transplantation. Comments on this clone: Its antigen is currently unknown.

The repertoire was sequenced with immunoSEQ multiplex PCR; TCRdb's copy has only in-frame clones and lacks some. The top ten clones hold 0.2% to 0.25% of a sample with 90,000 to 130,000 clones, approximately 90% of them seen once. The germline V gene encodes CDR1 SEHNR and CDR2 FQNEAQ (reference sequence). CDR3 length equals 15 residues. Trimming removed 5 bases from V and 3 bases from J; junction bases left unmatched: 10. This sequence was found in a human donor who was the organ donor for an intestinal transplant. This rearrangement joins TRBV7-9 to TRBJ2-7, with 7 bases that match TRBD2. Sequencing used unstimulated CD4+ T cells sorted from spleen or lymph node cells, obtained before transplant. CDR3: CASSRAAGLRYEQYF. CDR3 nucleotides: TGTGCCAGCAGCAGAGCAGCGGGACTCCGCTACGAGCAGTACTTC. Complete variable domain (other parts from reference TRBV7-9 and TRBJ2-7): DTGVSQNPRHKITKRGQNVTFRCDPISEHNRLYWYRQTLGQGPEFLTYFQNEAQLEKSRLLSDRFSAERPKGSFSTLEIQRTEQGDSAMYLCASSRAAGLRYEQYFGPGTRLTVT.